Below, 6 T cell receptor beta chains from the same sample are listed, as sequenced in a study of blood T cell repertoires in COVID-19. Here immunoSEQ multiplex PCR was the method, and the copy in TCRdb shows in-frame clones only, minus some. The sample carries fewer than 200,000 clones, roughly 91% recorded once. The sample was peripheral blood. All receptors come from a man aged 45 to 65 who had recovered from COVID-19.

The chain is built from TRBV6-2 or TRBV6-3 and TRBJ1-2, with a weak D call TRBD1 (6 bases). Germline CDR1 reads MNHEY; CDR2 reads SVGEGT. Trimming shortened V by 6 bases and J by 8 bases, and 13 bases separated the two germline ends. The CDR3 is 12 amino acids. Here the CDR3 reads CASSRTGIGYTF. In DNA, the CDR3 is TGTGCCAGCAGCAGAACAGGGATCGGCTACACCTTC.

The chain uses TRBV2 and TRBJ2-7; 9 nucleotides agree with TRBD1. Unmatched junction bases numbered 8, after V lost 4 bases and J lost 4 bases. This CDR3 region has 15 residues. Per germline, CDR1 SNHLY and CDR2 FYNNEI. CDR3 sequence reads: CASSVTTGGGYEQYF. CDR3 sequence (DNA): TGTGCCAGCAGTGTGACGACAGGGGGTGGGTACGAGCAGTACTTC.

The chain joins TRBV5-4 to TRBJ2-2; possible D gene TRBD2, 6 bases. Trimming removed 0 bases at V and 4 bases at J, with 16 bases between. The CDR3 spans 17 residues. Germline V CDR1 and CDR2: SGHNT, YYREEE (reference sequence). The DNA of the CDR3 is TGTGCCAGCAGCTTGGGCCGGGACTCCCGGGGCACCGGGGAGCTGTTTTTT. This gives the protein CASSLGRDSRGTGELFF. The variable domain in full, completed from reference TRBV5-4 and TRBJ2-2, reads ETGVTQSPTHLIKTRGQQVTLRCSSQSGHNTVSWYQQALGQGPQFIFQYYREEENGRGNFPPRFSGLQFPNYSSELNVNALELDDSALYLCASSLGRDSRGTGELFFGEGSRLTVL.

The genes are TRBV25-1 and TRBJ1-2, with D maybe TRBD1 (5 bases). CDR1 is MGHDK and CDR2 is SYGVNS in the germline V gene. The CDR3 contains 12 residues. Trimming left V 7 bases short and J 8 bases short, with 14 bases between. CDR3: CASISGLGGYTF. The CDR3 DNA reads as TGTGCCAGCATTTCAGGGTTGGGAGGCTACACCTTC.

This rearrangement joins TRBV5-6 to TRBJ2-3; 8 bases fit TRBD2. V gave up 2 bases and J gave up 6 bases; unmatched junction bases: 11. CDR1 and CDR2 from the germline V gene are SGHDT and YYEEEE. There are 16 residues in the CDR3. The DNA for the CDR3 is TGTGCCAGCAGCTTCGGGGCTAGCGGGCCTCGGGATACGCAGTATTTT. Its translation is CASSFGASGPRDTQYF.

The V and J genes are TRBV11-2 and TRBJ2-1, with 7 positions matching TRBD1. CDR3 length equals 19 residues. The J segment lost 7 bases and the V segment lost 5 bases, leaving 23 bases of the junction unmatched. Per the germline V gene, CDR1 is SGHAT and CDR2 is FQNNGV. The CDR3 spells CASSPPGGIGARQQNEQFF. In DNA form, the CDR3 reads TGTGCCAGCAGCCCCCCAGGGGGAATAGGGGCCCGTCAGCAGAATGAGCAGTTCTTC.